These 6 T cell receptor beta chains were all obtained from the same sample, sequenced in a study of tumor-infiltrating lymphocytes in primary liver carcinoma. Researchers drew blood RNA from unsorted whole blood and extracted germline DNA as well. Starting from 450 to 500 ng of total RNA, TCR beta cDNA was produced with a primer in the constant region. Three rounds of nested multiplex PCR with slightly modified ARM-PCR produced TCR beta libraries. PCR rounds one and two used TRBV1-TRBV30 forward primers with a C-beta reverse primer for 10 cycles each. TCRdb analysed the multiplex PCR reads with MiXCR anew, one entry per CDR3 protein. The table lists approximately 330,000 distinct CDR3 sequences, approximately 65% of them singletons, with under 8.5% in the top ten. Sequencing was performed on peripheral blood. Source of these receptors: a middle-aged man with primary liver carcinoma and hepatitis B virus infection.

Concerning this clonotype: The junction departs from germline at one end; a sequencing error may be responsible. V gene TRBV10-3 combines with J gene TRBJ2-4; 10 bases align to TRBD2. In germline, CDR1 is ENHRY, CDR2 SYGVKD. This CDR3 is built from 17 residues. CDR3 loop: CAVSESIAGGGGNIQYF. CDR3 coding DNA: TGTGCCGTCAGTGAGTCGATAGCGGGAGGTGGGGGAAACATTCAGTACTTC.

To note about this clonotype: Possible read error: a much larger clone is one base away. This rearrangement joins TRBV29-1 to TRBJ1-2; D remains ambiguous. The length of the CDR3 is 11 residues. CDR1 and CDR2 (germline): SQVTM, ANQGSEA. The CDR3 sequence: CSVERAYDYTF. The CDR3 DNA sequence: TGCAGCGTTGAGCGGGCCTATGACTACACCTTC.

V is TRBV6-1 and J is TRBJ2-5; tentative D call: TRBD1 (5 bases). The CDR3 spans 16 residues. Germline V gives CDR1 MNHNS, CDR2 SASEGT. V lost 3 bases to trimming and J lost 2 bases, with 16 bases between them. The CDR3 sequence: CASSETRQIEQETQYF. CDR3 bases: TGTGCCAGCAGTGAGACAAGACAGATAGAACAAGAGACCCAGTACTTC.

Worth noting for this clonotype: With a much larger clone just one base away, this may be a read error. This chain uses TRBV6-6 with TRBJ1-5; TRBD1 agrees at 8 bases. This CDR3 region has 16 residues. Trimming removed 0 bases from V and 10 bases from J; junction bases left unmatched: 11. Germline V gene lookup returns CDR1 MNHNY and CDR2 SVGAGI (reference sequence). The CDR3 DNA follows: TGTGCCAGCAGTTACTCGGCGACAGGGGTCGGTCATCCCCAGCATTTT. It encodes CASSYSATGVGHPQHF.

This clonotype was counted only a few times. The chain couples TRBV12-3 or TRBV12-4 to TRBJ1-5; 7 nucleotides agree with TRBD1. The CDR3 consists of 15 residues. The J segment lost 6 bases and the V segment lost 1 base, leaving 6 bases of the junction unmatched. The DNA for the CDR3 is TGTGCCAGCAGTTTAGGGGGGACAGAGGGTCAGCCCCAGCATTTT. This encodes CASSLGGTEGQPQHF.

This clonotype was found many times. The chain joins TRBV29-1 to TRBJ1-3; the D is unclear. V lost 4 bases to trimming and J lost 2 bases, with 9 bases between them. The CDR3 is 13 amino acids. Germline CDR1 is SQVTM and CDR2 is ANQGSEA. The CDR3 nucleotides read TGCAGCGTTGTAGGTGTCACTGGAAACACCATATATTTT. Translating gives CSVVGVTGNTIYF.